This TCR beta chain was captured by sequencing in a study of control samples from healthy donors and cancer patients. CDR1 and CDR2 (germline): SQVTM, ANQGSEA. V shed 7 bases and J shed 0 bases, with 6 bases lying between them. This CDR3 contains 11 residues. Data came from immunoSEQ multiplex PCR; TCRdb stores just in-frame clones and leaves some out. The sample consists of more than 100,000 clones, 80% to 95% of them appearing once. The TCR originated in a man aged 18 to 29 in good health. The sequencing input was blood. The gene calls are TRBV29-1 and TRBJ1-1; D perhaps matches TRBD1 (5 bases). The DNA for the CDR3 is TGCAGCGCGACAGTGAACACTGAAGCTTTCTTT. Its translation: CSATVNTEAFF.